These T cell receptor beta chains were read from a single sample in a study of T cell responses to AZD1222 COVID-19 vaccine. Sequenced by immunoSEQ multiplex PCR; TCRdb stores in-frame clones only, minus some. Of approximately 160,000 clones in the sample, roughly 94% were seen once. This material consisted of peripheral blood, taken 28 days after the second AZD1222 dose. These receptors all come from an adult who received the AZD1222 COVID-19 vaccine. The CDR3 runs from the conserved cysteine through the conserved F or W. A D gene is named only where the DNA matches it firmly. Clone size, where shown, is once, few, many, or a class for clones that have expanded.

j_call d_call v_call clone_size cdr3_aa cdr3_nt
TRBJ1-2 . TRBV15 . CATSRASGHQRGYTF TGTGCCACCAGCAGAGCCTCCGGACACCAGAGAGGCTACACCTTC
TRBJ1-4 . TRBV6-1 . CASSENEFLKLFF TGTGCCAGCAGTGAAAATGAGTTCTTAAAACTGTTTTTT
TRBJ1-1 . TRBV15 once CATSRGGAGLNTEAFF TGTGCCACCAGCAGGGGGGGGGCAGGGTTGAACACTGAAGCTTTCTTT
TRBJ1-6 . TRBV11-2 . CASSSPGHFFSSYNSPLHF TGTGCCAGCAGTTCCCCGGGACACTTTTTTAGCTCCTATAATTCACCCCTCCACTTT
TRBJ2-7 . TRBV24-1 . CATSDRTPNPQYF TGTGCCACCAGTGACCGGACCCCGAACCCGCAGTACTTC
TRBJ2-1 TRBD2 TRBV9 . CASSVGGTNPEQFF TGTGCCAGCAGCGTAGGAGGGACTAATCCTGAGCAGTTCTTC
TRBJ1-6 . TRBV19 . CASRGRGNSPLHF TGTGCCAGTAGAGGTAGGGGTAATTCACCCCTCCACTTT
TRBJ1-1 TRBD1 TRBV3-1/TRBV3-2 . CASSQDGQGRTEAFF TGTGCCAGCAGCCAAGACGGACAGGGGAGAACTGAAGCTTTCTTT
TRBJ1-5 TRBD1 TRBV30 . CAWTPGTGYRQPQHF TGTGCCTGGACCCCCGGGACAGGGTATCGACAGCCCCAGCATTTT
TRBJ2-7 . TRBV6-1 . CASSDGPSPGF TGTGCCAGCAGTGATGGCCCCTCCCCGGGGTTC
TRBJ2-7 . TRBV28 . CASSLGTHYEQYF TGTGCCAGCAGTTTAGGTACGCACTACGAGCAGTACTTC
TRBJ2-1 TRBD2 TRBV30 . CAWSVLAGYNEQFF TGTGCCTGGAGTGTACTAGCGGGGTACAATGAGCAGTTCTTC
TRBJ2-3 . TRBV11-2 . CASSLGGPGTQYF TGTGCCAGCAGCTTAGGGGGTCCGGGTACGCAGTATTTT
TRBJ2-3 . TRBV7-9 . CASSSAAYTDTQYF TGTGCCAGCAGTAGTGCGGCCTACACAGATACGCAGTATTTT
TRBJ1-5 TRBD1 TRBV5-1 once CASSLEGQGVGNQPQHF TGCGCCAGCAGCTTGGAAGGGCAGGGGGTGGGCAATCAGCCCCAGCATTTT
TRBJ1-1 TRBD1 TRBV10-2 . CASSEGGQGSMNTEAFF TGCGCCAGCAGTGAAGGGGGACAGGGATCCATGAACACTGAAGCTTTCTTT
TRBJ2-7 TRBD1 TRBV5-4 . CASSFTGGNEQYF TGTGCCAGCAGTTTTACAGGGGGGAACGAGCAGTACTTC
TRBJ1-5 . TRBV19 . CASRAEWSQPQHF TGTGCCAGTAGGGCGGAGTGGAGTCAGCCCCAGCATTTT
TRBJ2-7 . TRBV13 . CASSLGGASSYEQYF TGTGCCAGCAGCTTAGGCGGCGCCAGCTCCTACGAGCAGTACTTC
TRBJ1-6 TRBD1 TRBV6-5 . CASSSDRGVTLHF TGTGCCAGCAGCTCGGACAGGGGAGTCACCCTCCACTTT
TRBJ2-4 . TRBV6-2/TRBV6-3 . CASSLAVNIQYF TGTGCCAGCAGCTTAGCGGTAAACATTCAGTACTTC
TRBJ2-3 . TRBV19 . CASSPRTDTQYF TGTGCCAGTAGTCCCCGCACAGATACGCAGTATTTT
TRBJ2-2 . TRBV7-6 once CASSLVRDGTGELFF TGTGCCAGCAGCTTAGTACGGGATGGCACCGGGGAGCTGTTTTTT
TRBJ1-4 . TRBV30 . CAWRGSNEKLFF TGTGCCTGGAGGGGGTCTAATGAAAAACTGTTTTTT
TRBJ2-1 TRBD2 TRBV25-1 . CASSGYPGLAGPLNEQFF TGTGCCAGCAGTGGATACCCGGGACTAGCGGGACCGTTGAATGAGCAGTTCTTC
TRBJ2-7 . TRBV2 . CASTGRSYEQYF TGTGCCAGCACCGGCCGCTCCTACGAGCAGTACTTC
TRBJ2-4 . TRBV3-1/TRBV3-2 . CASSQDSVGQKNIQYF TGTGCCAGCAGCCAAGATAGTGTGGGACAAAAAAACATTCAGTACTTC
TRBJ1-1 TRBD1 TRBV6-5 . CASSQRTGGNTEAFF TGTGCCAGCAGTCAGCGGACAGGGGGGAACACTGAAGCTTTCTTT
TRBJ1-2 TRBD1 TRBV30 . CAWSAGTGYGYTF TGTGCCTGGAGTGCCGGGACAGGGTATGGCTACACCTTC
TRBJ1-2 . TRBV16 . CASSRQKPGQTYTNYGYTF TGTGCCAGCAGTCGACAGAAGCCGGGACAAACATACACTAACTATGGCTACACCTTC
TRBJ1-5 TRBD1 TRBV19 . CASSRQGGRDQPQHF TGTGCCAGTAGCCGCCAAGGGGGCAGGGATCAGCCCCAGCATTTT
TRBJ1-2 TRBD1 TRBV29-1 . CSVDRGRGGYTF TGCAGCGTTGACAGGGGGCGCGGGGGCTACACCTTC
TRBJ2-1 TRBD2 TRBV13 . CASSRGVSPGDEQFF TGTGCCAGCAGCCGGGGGGTAAGCCCAGGTGATGAGCAGTTCTTC
TRBJ2-7 TRBD1 TRBV19 . CASSSTGAYEQYF TGTGCCAGTAGTTCTACAGGGGCCTACGAGCAGTACTTC
TRBJ2-1 TRBD1 TRBV18 . CASSQGIGRTGRYNEQFF TGTGCCAGCTCACAAGGCATCGGTCGGACAGGTCGTTACAATGAGCAGTTCTTC
TRBJ2-7 TRBD2 TRBV5-4 . CASSSASGSNEQYF TGTGCCAGCAGCTCCGCTAGCGGGAGTAACGAGCAGTACTTC
TRBJ2-1 . TRBV6-5 . CASGRTYNEQFF TGTGCCAGCGGGAGAACCTACAATGAGCAGTTCTTC
TRBJ2-7 TRBD1 TRBV2 . CANIGEDRRHEQYF TGTGCAAATATAGGCGAGGACAGGCGACACGAGCAGTACTTC
TRBJ1-6 TRBD1 TRBV19 few CASTTGGWNSPLHF TGTGCCAGTACCACAGGGGGATGGAATTCACCCCTCCACTTT
TRBJ2-7 . TRBV11-2 . CASSPLTVSSYEQYF TGTGCCAGCAGCCCCTTGACAGTGAGCTCCTACGAGCAGTACTTC
TRBJ2-1 . TRBV12-5 . CASGLVRLGGTTGNEQFF TGTGCTAGTGGTTTGGTACGCCTGGGAGGCACTACGGGCAATGAGCAGTTCTTC
TRBJ1-1 . TRBV19 . CASISPGNTEAFF TGTGCCAGTATAAGTCCGGGGAACACTGAAGCTTTCTTT
TRBJ2-5 . TRBV2 . CASSGQDFQETQYF TGTGCCAGCAGTGGGCAGGACTTCCAAGAGACCCAGTACTTC
TRBJ2-1 . TRBV5-1 . CASSSKSGTASDEQFF TGCGCCAGCAGCTCAAAATCCGGGACGGCGAGCGATGAGCAGTTCTTC
TRBJ1-2 . TRBV7-8 . CASSLVLGASYGYTF TGTGCCAGCAGCTTAGTTTTGGGGGCGTCCTATGGCTACACCTTC
TRBJ1-5 . TRBV5-8 . CASNGGGNQPQHF TGTGCCAGTAACGGGGGGGGCAATCAGCCCCAGCATTTT
TRBJ2-2 TRBD2 TRBV4-1 . CASLLHPASGRGRTGELFF TGCGCCAGCCTTCTCCACCCGGCTAGCGGGAGGGGTCGGACCGGGGAGCTGTTTTTT
TRBJ1-5 . TRBV6-6 . CASRLDIGNQPQHF TGTGCCAGCAGGTTAGACATTGGCAATCAGCCCCAGCATTTT
TRBJ2-7 . TRBV10-3 . CAISESPGGPYEQYF TGTGCCATCAGTGAGTCCCCAGGGGGGCCCTACGAGCAGTACTTC
TRBJ2-7 TRBD1 TRBV11-1 few CASSLVETGPAEQYF TGTGCCAGCAGCCTAGTGGAGACAGGGCCCGCCGAGCAGTACTTC
TRBJ1-2 . TRBV6-2/TRBV6-3 . CASSLDPVYGYTF TGTGCCAGCAGTCTGGACCCAGTCTATGGCTACACCTTC
TRBJ2-1 TRBD2 TRBV7-2 . CASSSHGTSPYNEQFF TGTGCCAGCAGCTCGCACGGGACTAGCCCCTACAATGAGCAGTTCTTC
TRBJ2-2 TRBD2 TRBV2 . CASRPGLAGGVGELFF TGTGCCAGCAGACCCGGACTAGCGGGAGGGGTCGGGGAGCTGTTTTTT
TRBJ2-1 . TRBV29-1 . CSVGAVQTPYTEQFF TGCAGCGTTGGGGCGGTCCAAACCCCCTACACTGAGCAGTTCTTC
TRBJ2-3 . TRBV28 . CASGAPPTDTQYF TGTGCCAGCGGTGCACCACCCACGGATACGCAGTATTTT
TRBJ1-2 . TRBV11-3 once CASSSQGSGYTF TGTGCCAGCAGCTCCCAGGGGTCAGGCTACACCTTC
TRBJ1-3 . TRBV25-1 once CASSANGRSSGNTIYF TGTGCCAGCAGTGCCAACGGGCGGAGCTCTGGAAACACCATATATTTT
TRBJ2-1 TRBD1 TRBV27 few CASSPNRDSYNEQFF TGTGCCAGCAGTCCTAACCGGGACAGTTACAATGAGCAGTTCTTC
TRBJ2-2 . TRBV4-1 . CASSQWDGYTGELFF TGCGCCAGCAGCCAATGGGACGGATACACCGGGGAGCTGTTTTTT
TRBJ2-3 TRBD2 TRBV7-8 . CASSLVAGVVADTQYF TGTGCCAGCAGCTTAGTGGCGGGAGTTGTTGCAGATACGCAGTATTTT